The 14 T cell receptor beta chains reported below all come from one sample, sequenced in a study of shared clonotypes between healthy human individuals. Using immunoSEQ multiplex PCR, the repertoire was profiled, and TCRdb retains in-frame clones only, with some absent. The repertoire holds 2 million to 2.5 million clones, nearly 97% seen once, with 0.1% to 0.15% in the top ten. The sequenced sample was naive CD4+ T cells sorted from blood. Regarding subset: CD45RA+ positively selected. All receptors come from a man younger than 35 in good health.

The rearrangement links TRBV28 to TRBJ1-2; TRBD1 aligns across 11 bases. In germline, CDR1 is MDHEN, CDR2 SYDVKM. Germline trimming cut 4 bases from V and 3 bases from J; bases unmatched to any gene: 4. The CDR3 is made up of 15 amino acids. The CDR3 DNA sequence: TGTGCCAGCAGTTCCGGACAGGGGGCACACTATGGCTACACCTTC. This gives the protein CASSSGQGAHYGYTF.

A remark on this clone: Compared with germline, one end of the junction differs, possibly owing to a read error. This sequence joins TRBV6-6 and TRBJ2-1, with D possibly being TRBD1 (6 bases). The germline CDR1 and CDR2 sequences are MNHNY and SVGAGI (reference sequence). CDR3 size: 16 residues. CDR3 DNA sequence: TGTGCCAGCAGTAACTCCCCAGGGGCGCTTAACAATGAGCAGTTCTTC. Protein: CASSNSPGALNNEQFF.

V is TRBV4-3 and J is TRBJ1-6, with D possibly TRBD1 on 5 matching bases. CDR1 is LGHNA, CDR2 YSLEER, per germline. The CDR3 has 12 amino acids. Between the trimmed V and J ends, which lost 5 bases and 10 bases, there was a span of 9 bases. CDR3 in DNA: TGCGCCAGCAGCAAGAGGGGCTCACCCCTCCACTTT. Translation gives CASSKRGSPLHF.

V usage is TRBV9 and J usage is TRBJ1-4, with D perhaps TRBD1 (6 bases). In germline, CDR1 is SGDLS, CDR2 YYNGEE. There are 14 residues in the CDR3. Trimming shortened V by 2 bases and J by 8 bases, and 13 bases separated the two germline ends. The CDR3 is CASSVTGIGEKLFF. The CDR3 bases are TGTGCCAGCAGCGTTACAGGGATCGGCGAAAAACTGTTTTTT.

The chain carries TRBV11-2 and TRBJ2-3; TRBD2 aligns across 9 bases. This CDR3 comprises 17 residues. Germline assignment: CDR1 SGHAT and CDR2 FQNNGV. Trimming removed 3 bases from V and 6 bases from J; junction bases left unmatched: 13. This CDR3 reads CASSLGLGSGSSDTQYF. In DNA, the CDR3 is TGTGCCAGCAGCTTGGGTTTAGGTAGCGGGAGTTCCGATACGCAGTATTTT.

The genes are TRBV5-1 and TRBJ1-4; the D gene is possibly TRBD1 (6 bases). The CDR3 extends over 13 amino acids. V lost 3 bases to trimming and J lost 7 bases, with 10 bases between them. The germline V gene has CDR1 SGHRS and CDR2 YFSETQ. CDR3: CASSSQGTEKLFF. CDR3 nucleotides: TGCGCCAGCAGCTCACAGGGAACTGAAAAACTGTTTTTT.

V gene TRBV7-9 combines with J gene TRBJ2-7; D might be TRBD2 (5 bases). Germline CDR1 SEHNR, CDR2 FQNEAQ (reference sequence). The CDR3 contains 15 residues. Deletions cut 8 bases from V and 3 bases from J, with 20 bases between. The CDR3 bases are TGTGCCAGCGGAGACCTGGCTAGCAGCCGCTACGAGCAGTACTTC. The encoded protein is CASGDLASSRYEQYF.

With regard to this clone: The same CDR3 is also encoded by other DNA sequences in this sample. The gene calls are TRBV6-5 and TRBJ1-2; tentatively, D is TRBD1 (5 bases). CDR1 is MNHEY, CDR2 SVGAGI, per germline. The ends were cut back, 0 bases at V and 4 bases at J, with 12 bases in the middle. CDR3 size: 15 residues. This CDR3 reads CASSYSTQGGYGYTF. The CDR3 nucleotides are TGTGCCAGCAGTTACTCGACCCAGGGCGGCTATGGCTACACCTTC.

The V and J genes are TRBV5-4 and TRBJ2-1, with 9 bases that match TRBD1. The length of the CDR3 is 13 residues. V trimming: 0 bases; J trimming: 14 bases; junction bases outside the gene matches: 6. Germline CDR1 reads SGHNT; CDR2 reads YYREEE (reference sequence). The CDR3 is CASSLDGRTGEFF. The CDR3 nucleotides read TGTGCCAGCAGCTTGGACGGGAGGACAGGGGAGTTCTTC.

This clone was recorded once. The rearrangement joins TRBV5-6 to TRBJ1-6, with D uncertain. The CDR3 has 17 residues. The V end lost 4 bases, the J end lost 6 bases, and 20 bases lay between the germline ends. Germline CDR1 and CDR2: SGHDT and YYEEEE. CDR3 sequence (DNA): TGTGCCAGCAGCCCCCCAGGAAAGCCGACCTTTAATTCACCCCTCCACTTT. This encodes CASSPPGKPTFNSPLHF.

The rearrangement links TRBV11-3 to TRBJ2-3; 9 bases are shared with TRBD2. With 4 bases clipped from V and 3 bases from J, the junction kept 2 bases outside the gene matches. This CDR3 region has 14 residues. CDR1 is SGHNT and CDR2 is YENEEA in the germline V gene. The CDR3 DNA reads TGTGCCAGCAGCTATAGCGGGAGTACAGATACGCAGTATTTT. Protein product: CASSYSGSTDTQYF.

A note on this clone: Different DNA sequences within this sample yield the same CDR3. The rearrangement links TRBV18 to TRBJ1-1; TRBD1 is a possible D gene (6 bases). V dropped 6 bases and J dropped 0 bases, with 11 bases sitting between them. Per germline, CDR1 KGHSH and CDR2 LQKENI. There are 14 residues in the CDR3. The CDR3 protein is CASSLGQLNTEAFF. The CDR3 nucleotides read TGTGCCAGCTCCTTAGGACAGCTGAACACTGAAGCTTTCTTT.

The count of this clone is one. V is TRBV7-2 and J is TRBJ2-3; 7 bases are a match to TRBD1. Germline loops: CDR1 SGHTA, CDR2 FQGNSA. The length of the CDR3 is 15 residues. The trim removed 4 bases at V and 5 bases at J, leaving 9 bases unmatched. This chain's CDR3 is CASSSARGPGDTQYF. In DNA form, the CDR3 reads TGTGCCAGCAGCTCTGCTAGGGGGCCGGGAGATACGCAGTATTTT.

This clone was picked up one time. Other nucleotide sequences from this sample produce the same CDR3. The V call is TRBV6-5, the J call TRBJ1-1; D is ambiguous. V was clipped by 0 bases and J by 4 bases, with 6 bases between them. The CDR3 totals 13 residues. Germline CDR1 reads MNHEY; CDR2 reads SVGAGI. This chain's CDR3 is CASSYSIGTEAFF. CDR3 in DNA: TGTGCCAGCAGTTACTCGATTGGCACTGAAGCTTTCTTT.